These 29 T cell receptor beta chains share one sample of origin, sequenced in a study of T cells in Graves' hyperthyroidism and ophthalmopathy. Using RNA transcripts as the source, TCR beta CDR3 regions were amplified. The HTBI primer set served for first-round RT-PCR of the TCR CDR3. One entry per CDR3 protein results from TCRdb running MiXCR on the multiplex PCR reads. The data show hundreds of thousands of distinct CDR3 sequences, around 21% seen once. The material sequenced was blood. The receptors come from a man aged 30 to 39 with Graves' ophthalmopathy.

This clonotype has a handful of counts. The chain couples TRBV28 to TRBJ1-1; no definite D call. This CDR3 has 11 residues. In germline, CDR1 is MDHEN, CDR2 SYDVKM. The CDR3 bases are TGTGAGTCTCGGAGAGGGACTGAAGCTTTCTTT. Amino acids: CESRRGTEAFF.

The J gene is TRBJ1-1, the V gene TRBV29-1; no definite D call. The V gene lost 6 bases and the J gene lost 0 bases, with 11 bases spanning the gap. The CDR3 is made up of 13 amino acids. CDR1 is SQVTM, CDR2 ANQGSEA, per germline. This chain's CDR3 is CSVLRIMNTEAFF. CDR3 nucleotide sequence: TGCAGCGTGCTACGGATAATGAACACTGAAGCTTTCTTT.

This sequence joins TRBV6-2 or TRBV6-3 and TRBJ1-1, with D unclear. Germline-derived CDR1 and CDR2 are MNHEY and SVGEGT. V was trimmed by 10 bases and J by 7 bases, leaving 13 bases between them. The CDR3 sequence is 11 residues long. DNA of the CDR3: TGTGCCACCGCGCGACTTAATGAAGCTTTCTTT. Protein sequence: CATARLNEAFF.

The CDR3 spells CASSLTPGVSETQYF. CDR3 coding DNA: TGTGCCAGCAGCTTAACACCAGGGGTTAGCGAGACCCAGTACTTC. This sequence joins TRBV7-3 and TRBJ2-5; tentative D call: TRBD1 (6 bases). This CDR3 has 15 residues. The V gene's germline CDR1 is SGHTA and CDR2 FQGTGA. The ends were cut back, 0 bases at V and 5 bases at J, with 13 bases in the middle.

This clonotype was recorded many times. This chain joins TRBV28 and TRBJ1-4; possibly TRBD1 for D (6 bases). Germline CDR1 reads MDHEN; CDR2 reads SYDVKM. Trimming shortened V by 7 bases and J by 0 bases, and 9 bases separated the two germline ends. This CDR3 comprises 14 residues. The chain's CDR3 is CASTRTATNEKLFF. The CDR3 nucleotides are TGTGCCAGCACTCGGACAGCAACTAATGAAAAACTGTTTTTT. Using reference TRBV28 and TRBJ1-4 for the parts outside the CDR3, the full variable domain is DVKVTQSSRYLVKRTGEKVFLECVQDMDHENMFWYRQDPGLGLRLIYFSYDVKMKEKGDIPEGYSVSREKKERFSLILESASTNQTSMYLCASTRTATNEKLFFGSGTQLSVL.

In this sample, this clonotype turned up many times. The chain combines TRBV5-1 with TRBJ2-3; TRBD2 might be the D (5 bases). The V and J ends lost 4 bases and 0 bases respectively, with 12 bases between them. This CDR3 region has 15 residues. Per the germline V gene, CDR1 is SGHRS and CDR2 is YFSETQ. CDR3 DNA sequence: TGCGCCAGCAGCCAGACCGGGGAGAGCACAGATACGCAGTATTTT. Encoded protein: CASSQTGESTDTQYF.

The CDR3 region is CASSVQGASTDTQYF. CDR3 sequence (DNA): TGTGCCAGCAGCGTCCAGGGGGCCAGCACAGATACGCAGTATTTT. The chain combines TRBV9 with TRBJ2-3; TRBD1 matches 8 bases. Germline CDR1 and CDR2: SGDLS and YYNGEE. CDR3 size: 15 residues. J lost 0 bases, V lost 2 bases, and 2 bases had no gene match.

This clonotype was recorded a few times. The V gene is TRBV4-3, the J gene TRBJ1-1; unclear D gene. Per germline, CDR1 LGHNA and CDR2 YSLEER. The CDR3 loop spans 13 amino acids. V dropped 4 bases and J dropped 5 bases, with 11 bases sitting between them. CDR3: CASSLLGITEAFF. The CDR3 DNA sequence: TGCGCCAGCAGCCTCCTGGGCATAACTGAAGCTTTCTTT.

With respect to this clonotype: Compared with germline, one end of the junction differs, possibly owing to a read error. The CDR3 spells CASRRRGASGNTTYF. The CDR3 bases are TGTGCCAGCAGGCGTAGGGGCGCATCTGGAAACACCACATATTTT. This chain connects TRBV6-1 to TRBJ1-3, with D perhaps TRBD1 (5 bases). Germline-derived CDR1 and CDR2 are MNHNS and SASEGT. CDR3 length equals 15 residues.

This clonotype was counted at least ten times. Here the CDR3 DNA reads TGTGCCAGCAGTTACTCGACTAGCGGGAACTACGAGCAGTACTTC. Protein product: CASSYSTSGNYEQYF. The chain employs TRBV6-5 and TRBJ2-7, with TRBD2 matching 11 bases. The germline V gene encodes CDR1 MNHEY and CDR2 SVGAGI. This CDR3 spans 15 amino acids. J lost 3 bases, V lost 0 bases, and 1 base had no gene match.

This sequence joins TRBV20-1 and TRBJ2-1, with D perhaps TRBD2 (7 bases). Germline CDR1 reads DFQATT; CDR2 reads SNEGSKA (reference sequence). V shed 3 bases and J shed 6 bases, with 15 bases lying between them. CDR3 length: 14 residues. CDR3 in amino acids: CSASRGRASNEQFF. The CDR3 DNA reads TGCAGTGCTAGTAGGGGGAGGGCCTCCAATGAGCAGTTCTTC.

Only a few counts were recorded for this clonotype. The V gene is TRBV12-3 or TRBV12-4, the J gene TRBJ1-5; D is possibly TRBD1 (5 bases). The CDR3 sequence is 14 residues long. V lost 0 bases and J 5 bases, leaving 8 bases between the germline ends. In DNA form, the CDR3 reads TGTGCCAGCAGTTTAGCAATGGGGCATCAGCCCCAGCATTTT. It is translated as CASSLAMGHQPQHF.

This clonotype was seen more than once but under ten times. The V gene is TRBV5-1, the J gene TRBJ2-2; D may be TRBD1 (5 bases). The CDR3 is made up of 16 amino acids. The germline V gene has CDR1 SGHRS and CDR2 YFSETQ. Trimming pared 0 bases from V and 0 bases from J, leaving 9 bases between. CDR3: CASSLGQLANTGELFF. In DNA, the CDR3 is TGCGCCAGCAGCTTGGGACAGCTTGCGAACACCGGGGAGCTGTTTTTT.

A few counts support this clonotype. This rearrangement joins TRBV20-1 to TRBJ2-7; 7 bases match TRBD2. Germline lookup yields CDR1 DFQATT and CDR2 SNEGSKA (reference sequence). V shed 3 bases and J 3 bases; nucleotides not matched to a gene: 8. This CDR3 region has 14 residues. CDR3 DNA sequence: TGCAGTGCTAGGAGGCTAGCGGACTACTACGAGCAGTACTTC. Encoded protein: CSARRLADYYEQYF.

The table lists this clonotype with a few counts. The chain has TRBV13 and TRBJ2-7; D possibly corresponds to TRBD2 (6 bases). There are 13 residues in the CDR3. The V gene lost 8 bases and the J gene lost 5 bases, with 16 bases spanning the gap. Per the germline V gene, CDR1 is PRHDT and CDR2 is FYEKMQ (reference sequence). CDR3 sequence: CASGSGLLDEQYF. DNA of the CDR3: TGTGCCAGCGGATCGGGACTGCTCGACGAGCAGTACTTC.

The sample holds one count of this clonotype. A much larger clone differs by one base, so this may be a read error. A read error is likely, as this CDR3 ends without the conserved phenylalanine or tryptophan. V gene TRBV18 combines with J gene TRBJ1-3; D gene ambiguous. Between the trimmed V and J ends, which lost 4 bases and 0 bases, there was a span of 7 bases. The CDR3 is 14 amino acids. Germline V gene lookup returns CDR1 KGHSH and CDR2 LQKENI. The CDR3 sequence is CASSQSVSGNTIYL. The CDR3 DNA follows: TGTGCCAGCTCACAAAGCGTCTCTGGAAACACCATATATCTT.

This clonotype was seen more than once but under ten times. CDR3 nucleotide sequence: TGCAGTGCTAGCCACCGGGGGAGCGGGCCTAGCACAGATACGCAGTATTTT. This encodes CSASHRGSGPSTDTQYF. The chain joins TRBV20-1 to TRBJ2-3, with a tentative D call TRBD2 (6 bases). Deletions cut 3 bases from V and 0 bases from J, with 19 bases between. From germline, CDR1 is DFQATT and CDR2 SNEGSKA (reference sequence). The CDR3 length is 17 residues.

This clonotype occurred a few times. The chain couples TRBV7-9 to TRBJ2-2, with D perhaps TRBD1 (6 bases). The length of the CDR3 is 16 residues. In germline, CDR1 is SEHNR, CDR2 FQNEAQ (reference sequence). V lost 3 bases to trimming and J lost 1 base, with 12 bases between them. Here the CDR3 DNA reads TGTGCCAGCAGCTTTTCCGGGACACGGAACACCGGGGAGCTGTTTTTT. This encodes CASSFSGTRNTGELFF.

This chain uses TRBV10-3 with TRBJ2-5; D uncertain. CDR1 ENHRY and CDR2 SYGVKD come from the germline V gene. V was pared by 9 bases and J by 2 bases, with 16 bases between. This CDR3 has 14 residues. The CDR3, as DNA: TGTGCCATTTTCTCTGGGAATACACAAGAGACCCAGTACTTC. Amino acids: CAIFSGNTQETQYF.

This clonotype appeared many times. The rearrangement joins TRBV28 to TRBJ1-5; TRBD1 might be the D (6 bases). The germline CDR1 and CDR2 sequences are MDHEN and SYDVKM. This CDR3 is 14 amino acids long. V was clipped by 3 bases and J by 6 bases, with 12 bases between them. Written as DNA, the CDR3 is TGTGCCAGCAGTTTCGGGGGCGTTCTTCAGCCCCAGCATTTT. As protein: CASSFGGVLQPQHF.

Remarks on this clonotype: Compared with germline, one end of the junction differs, possibly owing to a read error. This chain joins TRBV5-6 and TRBJ2-1, with D possibly matching TRBD2 (5 bases). This CDR3 spans 12 amino acids. Germline CDR1 is SGHDT and CDR2 is YYEEEE. CDR3 in DNA: TGTGCCAGCAGCTTGGCGTCTGGGGAGCAGTGCTTC. This translates into CASSLASGEQCF.

This clonotype has a handful of counts. J is TRBJ2-7 and V is TRBV7-6; 9 bases map to TRBD1. Trimming at V came to 5 bases and at J to 5 bases, leaving 19 bases not matched to a gene. CDR1 is SGHVS and CDR2 is FNYEAQ in the germline V gene. This CDR3 contains 18 residues. CDR3 sequence reads: CASSPGGTGNFCENEQYF. The CDR3 DNA follows: TGTGCCAGCAGCCCCGGGGGGACAGGGAATTTTTGCGAGAACGAGCAGTACTTC.

This clonotype appeared many times. The chain has TRBV2 and TRBJ2-1, with D possibly matching TRBD1 (6 bases). Trimming left V 4 bases short and J 12 bases short, with 10 bases between. This CDR3 region has 11 residues. Germline CDR1 reads SNHLY; CDR2 reads FYNNEI. CDR3 protein: CASSGRRGQFF. In nucleotides, the CDR3 is TGTGCCAGCAGTGGCCGCAGGGGGCAGTTCTTC.

This clonotype was seen more than once but under ten times. The chain is built from TRBV4-2 and TRBJ2-5; D assignment may be TRBD1 or TRBD2 (5 bases each). CDR3 size: 17 residues. The germline V gene has CDR1 LGHNA and CDR2 YNFKEQ. V lost 5 bases to trimming and J lost 0 bases, with 19 bases between them. As DNA, the CDR3 is TGTGCCAGCAGCGGCCGGGACCAAACTCATGACCAAGAGACCCAGTACTTC. It specifies CASSGRDQTHDQETQYF.

This clonotype was found many times. V and J are TRBV18 and TRBJ2-7; TRBD2 matches 8 bases. There are 13 residues in the CDR3. Per the germline V gene, CDR1 is KGHSH and CDR2 is LQKENI. The trim removed 10 bases at V and 7 bases at J, leaving 12 bases unmatched. The CDR3 region is CATQGAGVGEQYF. CDR3 nucleotides: TGTGCCACCCAGGGAGCGGGAGTAGGAGAGCAGTACTTC.

The chain is built from TRBV11-2 and TRBJ1-3, with TRBD1 identical over 10 bases. The CDR3 has 15 residues. Germline loops: CDR1 SGHAT, CDR2 FQNNGV. The junction had 0 bases not matched to a gene; V was cut back by 3 bases and J by 1 base. The DNA of the CDR3 is TGTGCCAGCAGCTTGGACAGGGGGTCTGGAAACACCATATATTTT. This encodes CASSLDRGSGNTIYF.

The chain uses TRBV12-3 or TRBV12-4 and TRBJ1-2; no firm D call. The CDR3 consists of 14 residues. V was clipped by 3 bases and J by 3 bases, with 11 bases between them. The CDR3 DNA follows: TGTGCCAGCAGTTTCGAAGGGATCGACTATGGCTACACCTTC. Protein sequence: CASSFEGIDYGYTF.

CDR3 in amino acids: CSATFSLSRSYEQYF. CDR3 coding DNA: TGCAGTGCTACGTTCTCCCTCTCGAGGTCCTACGAGCAGTACTTC. V and J are TRBV20-1 and TRBJ2-7; D not certain. The CDR3 loop spans 15 amino acids. CDR1 is DFQATT, CDR2 SNEGSKA, per germline (reference sequence). Trimming took 4 bases from V and 1 from J, leaving 17 bases between them.

This clonotype was counted a few times. The CDR3 DNA reads TGTGCCAGCAGCCAGTACGCGACCAGCGGGAAACGAGATACGCAGTATTTT. Residues: CASSQYATSGKRDTQYF. The chain couples TRBV14 to TRBJ2-3; 7 positions match TRBD2. CDR1 and CDR2 from the germline V gene are SGHDN and FVKESK. There are 17 residues in the CDR3. Trimming removed 3 bases from V and 5 bases from J; junction bases left unmatched: 14. Supplemented by reference TRBV14 and TRBJ2-3, the full variable domain reads EAGVTQFPSHSVIEKGQTVTLRCDPISGHDNLYWYRRVMGKEIKFLLHFVKESKQDESGMPNNRFLAERTGGTYSTLKVQPAELEDSGVYFCASSQYATSGKRDTQYFGPGTRLTVL.